The rows below give T cell receptor beta chains drawn from one sample of a study of cytotoxic CD8 clonotypes in ibrutinib-treated CLL. Sequencing used immunoSEQ multiplex PCR; TCRdb keeps in-frame clones, though not all of them. The sample has 150,000 to 200,000 clones, 84% seen once; the top ten hold about 4.6%. This sample comprised PBMCs, obtained after 24 months of ibrutinib treatment. Source of these receptors: a human donor with chronic lymphocytic leukemia. The CDR3 runs from the conserved cysteine through the conserved F or W.

cdr3_aa: CAWSLQGGTGELFF
v_call: TRBV30
j_call: TRBJ2-2

cdr3_aa: CASSYYGQSLYGYTF
v_call: TRBV6-5
j_call: TRBJ1-2

cdr3_aa: CASSYTTNTEAFF
v_call: TRBV6-5
j_call: TRBJ1-1

cdr3_aa: CSVEGGANNYGYTF
v_call: TRBV29-1
j_call: TRBJ1-2

cdr3_aa: CASSIGGLGNQPQHF
v_call: TRBV19
j_call: TRBJ1-5

cdr3_aa: CASSSHWTGPSYEQYF
v_call: TRBV7-7
j_call: TRBJ2-7

cdr3_aa: CASSSTRHTDTQYF
v_call: TRBV19
j_call: TRBJ2-3

cdr3_aa: CASSPESGGQFIYEQYF
v_call: TRBV5-1
j_call: TRBJ2-7

cdr3_aa: CASSEVGYAFF
v_call: TRBV2
j_call: TRBJ2-1

cdr3_aa: CASKWLAEASYEQYF
v_call: TRBV6-5
j_call: TRBJ2-7

cdr3_aa: CARIEGANEKLFF
v_call: TRBV10-1
j_call: TRBJ1-4

cdr3_aa: CASSNPPSWGYTF
v_call: TRBV6-5
j_call: TRBJ1-2

cdr3_aa: CASSGPSGSWEQFF
v_call: TRBV10-2
j_call: TRBJ2-1

cdr3_aa: CASSGQTKFNYGYTF
v_call: TRBV19
j_call: TRBJ1-2